The 27 T cell receptor beta chains below come from one sample, sequenced in a study of shared clonotypes between healthy human individuals. Using immunoSEQ multiplex PCR, the repertoire was profiled, and TCRdb retains in-frame clones only, with some absent. The sample includes around 300,000 clones, roughly 84% of them seen just once. Sample: memory CD8+ T cells sorted from blood. Noted subset: CD45RO+ cells pooled with CCR7-negative TemRA cells. The receptors come from a man aged 18 to 29 in good health.

The chain employs TRBV6-1 and TRBJ2-3; tentatively, D is TRBD2 (5 bases). Germline CDR1 and CDR2: MNHNS and SASEGT. The CDR3 is made up of 17 amino acids. Trimming left V 2 bases short and J 3 bases short, with 18 bases between. CDR3 amino acids: CASSESWRVSGTDTQYF. The CDR3 region has the DNA TGTGCCAGCAGTGAAAGTTGGCGGGTGTCTGGGACAGATACGCAGTATTTT.

This clone has just a few counts. This same CDR3 is encoded by further DNA sequences in the sample. J is TRBJ2-7 and V is TRBV6-5, with 7 bases lining up with TRBD2. This CDR3 contains 12 residues. Germline values: CDR1 MNHEY, CDR2 SVGAGI. Trimming at V came to 6 bases and at J to 3 bases, leaving 2 bases not matched to a gene. The CDR3 is CASSPGGYEQYF. The CDR3 DNA is TGTGCCAGCAGCCCGGGGGGCTACGAGCAGTACTTC.

The chain carries TRBV9 and TRBJ1-2; D uncertain. The V gene's germline CDR1 is SGDLS and CDR2 YYNGEE. CDR3 size: 14 residues. V lost 0 bases, J lost 7 bases, and 13 bases lay in between. The CDR3 region has the DNA TGTGCCAGCAGCGTAGTGACCTGGCGGAGTGGCTACACCTTC. It encodes CASSVVTWRSGYTF. The complete variable domain, with remaining parts taken from reference TRBV9 and TRBJ1-2, reads DSGVTQTPKHLITATGQRVTLRCSPRSGDLSVYWYQQSLDQGLQFLIQYYNGEERAKGNILERFSAQQFPDLHSELNLSSLELGDSALYFCASSVVTWRSGYTFGSGTRLTVV.

J is TRBJ1-3 and V is TRBV11-1, with unresolved D. This CDR3 contains 13 residues. Trimming removed 2 bases at V and 3 bases at J, with 5 bases between. Germline CDR1 SGHAT, CDR2 FQDESV (reference sequence). CDR3 DNA sequence: TGTGCCAGCAGCTTAACAGATGGAAACACCATATATTTT. This translates into CASSLTDGNTIYF.

The chain joins TRBV27 to TRBJ2-7; 7 bases fit TRBD1. This CDR3 comprises 15 residues. CDR1 is MNHEY, CDR2 SMNVEV, per germline (reference sequence). V was pared by 6 bases and J by 5 bases, with 13 bases of the junction left unmatched. CDR3 DNA sequence: TGTGCCAGCAGCCTGGGGACAGCCCTTCCTGACGAGCAGTACTTC. The encoded protein is CASSLGTALPDEQYF.

The V and J genes are TRBV11-2 and TRBJ2-7; the D call may be TRBD1 or TRBD2 (5 bases each). From germline, CDR1 is SGHAT and CDR2 FQNNGV. The germline V and J ends were trimmed by 0 bases and 3 bases, with 9 bases remaining between them. The CDR3 spans 14 residues. The CDR3 nucleotides read TGTGCCAGCAGCTTAGATTGGGACCGCTACGAGCAGTACTTC. It specifies CASSLDWDRYEQYF.

The chain couples TRBV6-6 to TRBJ2-1; D not certain. Looked up from germline, CDR1 is MNHNY and CDR2 is SVGAGI (reference sequence). Trimming took off 5 bases at V and 6 bases at J, with 17 bases between the two ends. The CDR3 loop spans 15 amino acids. This chain's CDR3 is CASSPLYRTGNEQFF. In DNA form, the CDR3 reads TGTGCCAGCAGTCCCTTATATCGGACGGGCAATGAGCAGTTCTTC.

DNA for the CDR3: TGTGCCTGGAGTGTTGGACAGACTAACAATGAGCAGTTCTTC. Amino acids: CAWSVGQTNNEQFF. The V gene is TRBV30, the J gene TRBJ2-1, with TRBD1 as a possible D gene (6 bases). CDR3 size: 14 residues. Trimming removed 0 bases at V and 5 bases at J, with 11 bases between. Germline V gene lookup returns CDR1 GTSNPN and CDR2 SVGIG (reference sequence).

Worth noting for this clone: The sample has other DNA sequences that encode this CDR3 too. The rearrangement links TRBV13 to TRBJ2-7; 9 nucleotides agree with TRBD1. After removal of 3 bases from V and 4 bases from J, the junction contained 1 base not matched to a gene. Germline values: CDR1 PRHDT, CDR2 FYEKMQ (reference sequence). The CDR3 spans 13 residues. CDR3 sequence reads: CASSFDRGYEQYF. The CDR3 coding sequence is TGTGCCAGCAGCTTTGACAGGGGGTACGAGCAGTACTTC.

The J gene is TRBJ2-1, the V gene TRBV7-3, with 7 bases fitting TRBD1. This CDR3 comprises 14 residues. Germline V CDR1 and CDR2: SGHTA, FQGTGA. J gave up 10 bases and V 3 bases, and 9 bases lay outside the gene matches. CDR3 sequence: CASSLGVQGYEQFF. DNA for the CDR3: TGTGCCAGCAGCTTGGGTGTACAGGGGTACGAGCAGTTCTTC. The full variable domain, completed using reference TRBV7-3 and TRBJ2-1, is GAGVSQTPSNKVTEKGKYVELRCDPISGHTALYWYRQSLGQGPEFLIYFQGTGAADDSGLPNDRFFAVRPEGSVSTLKIQRTERGDSAVYLCASSLGVQGYEQFFGPGTRLTVL.

The V and J genes are TRBV4-1 and TRBJ1-5; D possibly corresponds to TRBD1 (5 bases). The CDR3 length is 16 residues. The germline gives CDR1 MGHRA, CDR2 YSYEKL. The V gene lost 4 bases and the J gene lost 0 bases, with 13 bases spanning the gap. DNA of the CDR3: TGCGCCAGCAGCCCCCACAGGTGGCTTAGCAATCAGCCCCAGCATTTT. It codes for CASSPHRWLSNQPQHF.

The chain couples TRBV28 to TRBJ1-3, with D unclear. Germline-derived CDR1 and CDR2 are MDHEN and SYDVKM. Trimming removed 6 bases from V and 3 bases from J, with 9 bases in between. The length of the CDR3 is 13 residues. The CDR3 sequence: CASSDLIGNTIYF. The CDR3 DNA is TGTGCCAGCAGCGATCTTATTGGAAACACCATATATTTT. Full variable domain (missing parts from reference TRBV28 and TRBJ1-3): DVKVTQSSRYLVKRTGEKVFLECVQDMDHENMFWYRQDPGLGLRLIYFSYDVKMKEKGDIPEGYSVSREKKERFSLILESASTNQTSMYLCASSDLIGNTIYFGEGSWLTVV.

The J gene is TRBJ2-2, the V gene TRBV9, with D possibly TRBD2 on 6 matching bases. There are 17 residues in the CDR3. Trimming left V 3 bases short and J 0 bases short, with 15 bases between. CDR1 and CDR2 from the germline V gene are SGDLS and YYNGEE. The CDR3 nucleotides read TGTGCCAGCAGCGGACGCACTAGCCTCGCGAACACCGGGGAGCTGTTTTTT. Protein product: CASSGRTSLANTGELFF.

V and J are TRBV4-2 and TRBJ2-7, with D perhaps matching TRBD2 (5 bases). The length of the CDR3 is 14 residues. Germline CDR1 is LGHNA and CDR2 is YNFKEQ. Trimming shortened V by 1 base and J by 2 bases, and 9 bases separated the two germline ends. The CDR3 coding sequence is TGTGCCAGCAGCCAAGCGGGATCTACCTACGAGCAGTACTTC. Encoded protein: CASSQAGSTYEQYF.

V and J are TRBV29-1 and TRBJ2-7; 7 bases map to TRBD1. Germline V gene data show CDR1 as SQVTM and CDR2 as ANQGSEA. Germline trimming cut 4 bases from V and 4 bases from J; bases unmatched to any gene: 10. The CDR3 sequence is 14 residues long. CDR3 coding DNA: TGCAGCGTTGGCTTGCCAGGGGGATTGTACGAGCAGTACTTC. Translation: CSVGLPGGLYEQYF.

This sequence joins TRBV10-3 and TRBJ2-7; TRBD1 might be the D (5 bases). The germline CDR1 and CDR2 sequences are ENHRY and SYGVKD. The CDR3 spans 17 residues. V dropped 3 bases and J dropped 7 bases, with 25 bases sitting between them. The CDR3 DNA sequence: TGTGCCATCAGTGATCCCGACAGCCCAGCCCGCCTTTTTGAGCAGTACTTC. Residues: CAISDPDSPARLFEQYF.

This clone is a singleton in its sample. The genes are TRBV6-1 and TRBJ1-2; TRBD1 matches at 10 bases. The germline gives CDR1 MNHNS, CDR2 SASEGT. The ends lost 7 bases at V and 4 bases at J; junction bases unmatched: 6. CDR3 size: 14 residues. The chain's CDR3 is CASKVGQGGYGYTF. CDR3 in DNA: TGTGCCAGCAAGGTCGGACAGGGGGGCTATGGCTACACCTTC.

This clone was detected once. V is TRBV29-1 and J is TRBJ2-1; 7 nucleotides line up with TRBD2. From germline, CDR1 is SQVTM and CDR2 ANQGSEA. Germline trimming cut 1 base from V and 0 bases from J; bases unmatched to any gene: 12. The CDR3 length is 18 residues. The CDR3 DNA follows: TGCAGCGTTGAAGGCCTAGCGGACCAACCGAGCTCCTACAATGAGCAGTTCTTC. It codes for CSVEGLADQPSSYNEQFF.

The chain is built from TRBV5-1 and TRBJ2-1, with 8 bases aligning to TRBD1. The V and J ends lost 0 bases and 2 bases, in that order; junction bases with no gene match: 1. CDR3 size: 15 residues. CDR1 is SGHRS, CDR2 YFSETQ, per germline. CDR3 region: CASSLAQGAYNEQFF. CDR3 DNA sequence: TGCGCCAGCAGCTTGGCACAGGGGGCCTACAATGAGCAGTTCTTC.

J is TRBJ1-2 and V is TRBV20-1; D ambiguous. V gave up 6 bases and J gave up 7 bases, with 9 bases separating them. Germline V lookup: CDR1 DFQATT, CDR2 SNEGSKA (reference sequence). This CDR3 is built from 10 residues. The CDR3 nucleotides are TGCAGTGCCCCCGGGTCTGGCTACACCTTC. This translates into CSAPGSGYTF.

As regards this clone: The junction and the germline gene differ at one end; a read error may be behind it. V and J are TRBV7-6 and TRBJ2-7; D uncertain. CDR3 length: 12 residues. Germline V gene sequence: CDR1 SGHVS, CDR2 FNYEAQ. CDR3 sequence: CASSLDAPELYF. The DNA for the CDR3 is TGTGCCAGCAGCTTAGACGCCCCCGAGCTGTACTTC.

The chain uses TRBV27 and TRBJ2-1, with D perhaps matching TRBD1 or TRBD2 (6 bases each). The CDR3 contains 14 residues. V lost 3 bases and J lost 9, with 15 bases in between. Germline V gene sequence: CDR1 MNHEY, CDR2 SMNVEV (reference sequence). Written as DNA, the CDR3 is TGTGCCAGCAGTTTCCTCGGGGGCCAGGGTGAGCAGTTCTTC. It encodes CASSFLGGQGEQFF.

The genes are TRBV7-2 and TRBJ2-5; TRBD1 matches 9 bases. The J segment lost 5 bases and the V segment lost 5 bases, leaving 12 bases of the junction unmatched. The CDR3 extends over 16 amino acids. Germline V CDR1 and CDR2: SGHTA, FQGNSA. CDR3 loop: CASSDYRGLVGETQYF. Here the CDR3 DNA reads TGTGCCAGCAGCGACTACAGGGGGCTTGTAGGTGAGACCCAGTACTTC.

V and J are TRBV28 and TRBJ2-1; TRBD1 matches at 7 bases. V dropped 8 bases and J dropped 4; count of bases not matched to a gene: 8. The germline V gene encodes CDR1 MDHEN and CDR2 SYDVKM. The CDR3 contains 14 residues. Here the CDR3 DNA reads TGTGCCAGCCACCTGGGACAGCAATACAATGAGCAGTTCTTC. Translating it yields CASHLGQQYNEQFF.

By share of the sample, this clone is large. This sequence joins TRBV4-1 and TRBJ2-7; D might be TRBD1 (6 bases). There are 14 residues in the CDR3. Germline loops: CDR1 MGHRA, CDR2 YSYEKL. Trimming shortened V by 2 bases and J by 6 bases, and 14 bases separated the two germline ends. The CDR3 nucleotides are TGCGCCAGCAGCCAACCATCCACAGGGTCCGAGCAGTACTTC. Translation: CASSQPSTGSEQYF.

This clone was detected once. The chain combines TRBV27 with TRBJ1-3; D may be TRBD1 (6 bases). Per germline, CDR1 MNHEY and CDR2 SMNVEV (reference sequence). V was cut by 3 bases and J by 1 base, with 10 bases left in between. This CDR3 spans 15 amino acids. CDR3 region: CASSFSGTSGNTIYF. Here the CDR3 DNA reads TGTGCCAGCAGTTTCTCCGGGACATCTGGAAACACCATATATTTT.

The rearrangement joins TRBV11-2 to TRBJ2-1; a possible D gene is TRBD2 (6 bases). V was pared by 2 bases and J by 3 bases, with 14 bases between. The CDR3 loop spans 16 amino acids. Per germline, CDR1 SGHAT and CDR2 FQNNGV. This CDR3 reads CASSLSSGPFYNEQFF. The CDR3 DNA is TGTGCCAGCAGCTTAAGTAGCGGACCATTCTACAATGAGCAGTTCTTC. Looking up the rest from reference TRBV11-2 and TRBJ2-1 gives the full variable domain: EAGVAQSPRYKIIEKRQSVAFWCNPISGHATLYWYQQILGQGPKLLIQFQNNGVVDDSQLPKDRFSAERLKGVDSTLKIQPAKLEDSAVYLCASSLSSGPFYNEQFFGPGTRLTVL.